This TCR beta chain appears in the sequencing data of a study of blood T cell repertoires in COVID-19. Germline V gene data show CDR1 as SGHRS and CDR2 as YFSETQ. The CDR3 contains 14 residues. V shed 3 bases and J 3 bases; nucleotides not matched to a gene: 5. Authors' processing steps: Nucleated cell number was recorded as an estimate derived from reference gene primer amplification. Repertoires were generated with immunoSEQ multiplex PCR, while TCRdb's copy carries only in-frame clones and drops some. V and J calls and clone size are copied from that table; D and trimming were computed from the DNA. The table has about 310,000 clones, roughly 88% seen once. Study members were between about 18 and 100 years old and lived in roughly 24 US regions. Two negative PCRs, clearance, or symptom resolution were required of recovered Cohort 3 donors.

The TCR originated in a man aged 30-40 years who had recovered from COVID-19. The chain links TRBV5-1 to TRBJ1-1, with 7 positions matching TRBD1. The sequenced sample consisted of PBMCs or T cells enriched from blood (not recorded which). CDR3 in amino acids: CASSSRDRDTEAFF. For the CDR3, the DNA is TGCGCCAGCAGCTCACGCGACAGGGACACTGAAGCTTTCTTT.